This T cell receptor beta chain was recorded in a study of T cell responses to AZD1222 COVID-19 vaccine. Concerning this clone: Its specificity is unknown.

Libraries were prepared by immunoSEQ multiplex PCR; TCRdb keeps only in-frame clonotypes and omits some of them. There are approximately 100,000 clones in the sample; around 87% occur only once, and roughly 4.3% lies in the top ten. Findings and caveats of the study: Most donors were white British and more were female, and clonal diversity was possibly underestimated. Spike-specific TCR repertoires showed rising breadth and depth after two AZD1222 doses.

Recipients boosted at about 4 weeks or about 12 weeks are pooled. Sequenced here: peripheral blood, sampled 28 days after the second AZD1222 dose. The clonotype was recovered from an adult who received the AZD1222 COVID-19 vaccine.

CDR3 nucleotides: TGTGCCAGCAACGCCGGGGGCGGGGATGAGCAGTTCTTC. Protein product: CASNAGGGDEQFF. The chain joins TRBV9 to TRBJ2-1; D may be TRBD1 or TRBD2 (6 bases each). In germline, CDR1 is SGDLS, CDR2 YYNGEE. This CDR3 has 13 amino acids. The V end lost 6 bases, the J end lost 8 bases, and 15 bases lay between the germline ends.